Here is one T cell receptor beta chain with its context. The data were obtained in a study of T cell changes during pregnancy in multiple sclerosis. The CDR3 runs to 14 residues. Germline V gives CDR1 SGHTA, CDR2 FQGNSA. Germline trimming cut 5 bases from V and 4 bases from J; bases unmatched to any gene: 5. Profiled with immunoSEQ multiplex PCR; TCRdb holds only in-frame clones, not every one. The data contain approximately 60,000 clones, approximately 90% of them singletons. Sample: peripheral blood, taken in the second trimester of pregnancy. This receptor was identified in a female donor with multiple sclerosis, enrolled in a pregnancy study. The rearrangement uses TRBV7-2 and TRBJ1-3; 7 bases map to TRBD1. The CDR3 nucleotides read TGTGCCAGCAGCCTTGGAGGGGGCGGAAACACCATATATTTT. Translated: CASSLGGGGNTIYF. Supplemented by reference TRBV7-2 and TRBJ1-3, the full variable domain reads GAGVSQSPSNKVTEKGKDVELRCDPISGHTALYWYRQSLGQGLEFLIYFQGNSAPDKSGLPSDRFSAERTGGSVSTLTIQRTQQEDSAVYLCASSLGGGGNTIYFGEGSWLTVV.